Listed here are 2 T cell receptor beta chains from one sample, sequenced in a study of Ad26.COV2.S vaccination and SARS-CoV-2 variants. Treatment in this sample: about 20 received Ad26.COV2.S at low or high dose, single or two shots; 5 received placebo; per-sample allocation not given. Material that was analyzed had been drawn on day 63 after the first vaccine or placebo injection. This table comes from immunoSEQ multiplex PCR, and its TCRdb copy is limited to in-frame clones, with some not included. The sample contains around 350,000 clones, 85% of which appear only once. Sequenced here: peripheral blood, sampled in a trial of Ad26.COV2.S vaccine versus placebo. The receptors originated from a person between 18 and 65 years old who received the Ad26.COV2.S COVID-19 vaccine or a placebo.

V gene TRBV7-6 combines with J gene TRBJ2-2; the match to TRBD2 covers 9 bases. In germline, CDR1 is SGHVS, CDR2 FNYEAQ. The CDR3 spans 15 residues. The V and J ends lost 5 bases and 2 bases, in that order; junction bases with no gene match: 3. CDR3 in amino acids: CASSPLAGNTGELFF. Written as DNA, the CDR3 is TGTGCCAGCAGCCCGCTAGCGGGAAACACCGGGGAGCTGTTTTTT.

J is TRBJ2-3 and V is TRBV29-1; 7 bases fit TRBD2. Trimming took 2 bases from V and 2 from J; bases not matched to a gene: 7. The length of the CDR3 is 15 residues. Germline V gives CDR1 SQVTM, CDR2 ANQGSEA. As DNA, the CDR3 is TGCAGCGTTGAATTGGCTAGCGGCCCCACAGATACGCAGTATTTT. It translates to CSVELASGPTDTQYF.